This T cell receptor beta chain was documented in a study of T-cell memory formation after mild COVID-19. Study at large: There were largely donor-specific TCR clusters. Study results and limitations: Clones contracting across day 15 to 85 had a balanced CD4/CD8 profile; later expanding clones leaned CD4+. Among CD4+ contracting clones, most were CM and EM, and CD8+ ones EMRA.

Constant-segment primers and 5'RACE yielded cDNA libraries for TCR alpha and TCR beta, each carrying sample barcodes and UMIs. TCRdb independently ran MiXCR on the 5' RACE reads; one entry per CDR3 protein. Among about 110,000 distinct CDR3 sequences listed, over 15% were seen once. This clonotype occurred a few times. The target antigen is unknown. Deletions cut 0 bases from V and 3 bases from J, with 6 bases between. Germline CDR1 MGHRA, CDR2 YSYEKL. The CDR3 is 13 amino acids. This rearrangement joins TRBV4-1 to TRBJ2-7; D is uncertain. The sequencing input was PBMCs or a T cell subset sorted from them (not recorded which). The TCR was taken from an adult woman who had mild COVID-19 (a few samples of this study predate the infection). Cell type and time point are not known. The CDR3 DNA is TGCGCCAGCAGCCAAGATCGTGGCTACGAGCAGTACTTC. It is translated as CASSQDRGYEQYF.